A selection of T cell receptor beta chains follows, all from one sample in a study of human T cells and chemical hapten exposure. TCRdb processed the RACE reads anew with MiXCR; each CDR3 protein has one entry. The table records around 34,000 distinct CDR3 sequences, around 6.4% of them present only once. This specimen was whole blood, taken in connection with sensitization to the hapten diphenylcyclopropenone (DPC). The origin of the receptors is a woman in her twenties or thirties with alopecia areata. Some clones in this sample may be carry-over from other donors' samples. Each CDR3 is given with its conserved first and last residue. The D gene is left open where the match is weak. Not all rows give a size; the values are once, few, many and, for expanded clones, a class.

j_call v_call clone_size d_call cdr3_aa cdr3_nt
TRBJ2-5 TRBV5-4 few TRBD2 CASSPTSGGSETQYF TGTGCCAGCAGTCCTACTAGCGGGGGGTCAGAGACCCAGTACTTC
TRBJ2-5 TRBV6-2/TRBV6-3 . . CASSYEASTGETQYF TGTGCCAGCAGTTACGAAGCTAGTACGGGGGAGACCCAGTACTTC
TRBJ1-4 TRBV28 few . CASRTGFNEKLFF TGTGCCAGCAGAACGGGGTTCAATGAAAAACTGTTTTTT
TRBJ2-4 TRBV18 many TRBD1 CASSPPGQGFTDIQYF TGTGCCAGCTCACCGCCCGGACAGGGATTTACGGACATTCAGTACTTC
TRBJ2-3 TRBV12-3/TRBV12-4 many TRBD2 CASSLIAGWGDTQYF TGTGCCAGCAGTTTAATAGCGGGTTGGGGGGATACGCAGTATTTT
TRBJ1-1 TRBV2 . . CASSEDGISSHEAFF TGTGCCAGCAGTGAAGACGGGATTTCTTCCCATGAAGCTTTCTTT
TRBJ2-1 TRBV7-6 many . CASSLVSGFSYNEQFF TGTGCCAGCAGCTTAGTATCCGGTTTCTCCTACAATGAGCAGTTCTTC
TRBJ1-5 TRBV12-3/TRBV12-4 . . CASSWGRRDTSQPQHF TGTGCCAGCAGTTGGGGGCGCCGGGACACGTCACAGCCCCAGCATTTT
TRBJ2-4 TRBV28 many TRBD2 CASSLAGGYAKNIQYF TGTGCCAGCAGTTTAGCGGGGGGGTACGCCAAAAACATTCAGTACTTC
TRBJ1-1 TRBV6-5 . . CASSWGLLNTEAFF TGTGCCAGCAGTTGGGGACTGCTGAACACTGAAGCTTTCTTT
TRBJ2-3 TRBV12-3/TRBV12-4 many TRBD1 CASSSQGATTDTQYF TGTGCCAGCAGTTCACAGGGGGCGACCACAGATACGCAGTATTTT
TRBJ2-5 TRBV5-1 . . CASSLESGATRYF TGCGCCAGCAGCTTGGAGTCAGGGGCAACCCGGTACTTC
TRBJ2-5 TRBV7-3 . TRBD1 CASSLYGTGQETQYF TGTGCCAGCAGCTTATATGGGACAGGTCAAGAGACCCAGTACTTC
TRBJ2-7 TRBV9 . . CASSVEEKGRKYF TGTGCCAGCAGCGTAGAGGAGAAGGGAAGAAAGTACTTC
TRBJ1-1 TRBV7-8 few . CASSLIRGINTEAFF TGTGCCAGCAGCTTAATAAGGGGGATAAACACTGAAGCTTTCTTT
TRBJ1-3 TRBV12-3/TRBV12-4 many . CASALGLGSGNTIYF TGTGCCAGCGCCTTAGGTTTGGGCTCTGGAAACACCATATATTTT
TRBJ1-5 TRBV2 . . CASSEGRVHNQPQHF TGTGCCAGCAGTGAAGGAAGGGTACACAATCAGCCCCAGCATTTT
TRBJ2-3 TRBV7-2 many . CASSSPPDTQYF TGTGCCAGCAGCTCCCCCCCAGATACGCAGTATTTT
TRBJ1-5 TRBV6-2/TRBV6-3 few TRBD1 CASSPGTGQHQPQHF TGTGCCAGCAGTCCCGGGACAGGTCAGCATCAGCCCCAGCATTTT
TRBJ2-2 TRBV7-2 many . CASSLTRTGELFF TGTGCCAGCAGCTTGACGAGGACCGGGGAGCTGTTTTTT
TRBJ2-3 TRBV7-3 many . CASSSFHGGDTQYF TGTGCCAGCAGCTCCTTCCATGGTGGGGATACGCAGTATTTT
TRBJ2-5 TRBV2 few TRBD1 CASSDGRGREQYF TGTGCCAGCAGTGATGGCAGGGGGCGCGAACAGTACTTC
TRBJ2-3 TRBV4-3 few . CASSQGGSSSTDTQYF TGCGCCAGCAGCCAGGGGGGCTCTTCCAGCACAGATACGCAGTATTTT
TRBJ2-7 TRBV11-1 . TRBD2 CASSLGLAVSYEQYF TGTGCCAGCAGCCTAGGACTAGCGGTGTCCTACGAGCAGTACTTC
TRBJ2-5 TRBV2 few . CASSASETQYF TGTGCCAGCAGTGCTTCGGAGACCCAGTACTTC
TRBJ1-2 TRBV27 many . CASSFLGEDYGYTF TGTGCCAGCAGTTTTTTGGGGGAGGACTATGGCTACACCTTC
TRBJ1-2 TRBV7-9 . TRBD1 CASTSLQGDYYGYTF TGTGCCAGCACCTCCCTCCAGGGGGACTATTATGGCTACACCTTC
TRBJ2-5 TRBV7-9 . . CASSSGGAWRETQYF TGTGCCAGCAGCTCTGGCGGAGCGTGGCGGGAGACCCAGTACTTC
TRBJ2-3 TRBV4-1 . . CASSPPHGRDTDTQYF TGCGCCAGCAGCCCTCCCCATGGCCGTGACACAGATACGCAGTATTTT
TRBJ2-6 TRBV11-1 . . CASSFDLNVLTF TGTGCCAGCAGCTTCGACCTCAACGTCCTGACTTTC
TRBJ1-1 TRBV12-3/TRBV12-4 many TRBD1 CASSRQGVSTEAFF TGTGCCAGCAGCCGACAGGGGGTGAGCACTGAAGCTTTCTTT
TRBJ2-5 TRBV11-2 . . CASSLIWGSQETQYF TGTGCCAGCAGCCTCATCTGGGGCAGCCAAGAGACCCAGTACTTC
TRBJ2-3 TRBV7-9 . TRBD2 CASSSGLAGGTDTQYF TGTGCCAGCAGCTCCGGACTAGCGGGGGGTACAGATACGCAGTATTTT
TRBJ2-7 TRBV27 many . CASSFFGNGAYEQYF TGTGCCAGCAGTTTTTTTGGAAATGGTGCCTACGAGCAGTACTTC
TRBJ2-1 TRBV3-1 few TRBD2 CASSDTSGGVYNEQFF TGTGCCAGCAGCGACACTAGCGGGGGTGTTTACAATGAGCAGTTCTTC